The present T cell receptor (beta chain) was sequenced within a study of control samples from healthy donors and cancer patients. Germline V gene lookup returns CDR1 MNHEY and CDR2 SVGAGI. V gave up 7 bases and J gave up 1 base; unmatched junction bases: 9. This CDR3 is built from 15 residues. This table comes from immunoSEQ multiplex PCR, and its TCRdb copy is limited to in-frame clones, with some not included. The sample carries about 94,000 clones, 86% recorded once. This TCR was sampled from a woman aged 45-59 years in good health. The specimen sequenced was blood. The J gene is TRBJ2-5, the V gene TRBV6-5, with TRBD2 matching 7 bases. The CDR3 DNA reads TGTGCCAGCACCGCCGGGGACTACACCCAAGAGACCCAGTACTTC. It specifies CASTAGDYTQETQYF.